The next 27 T cell receptor beta chains were all read from a single sample in a study of T cell changes during pregnancy in multiple sclerosis. The protocol was immunoSEQ multiplex PCR, while the TCRdb copy is restricted to in-frame clones and leaves out a portion. The profile covers under 95,000 clones, with roughly 91% appearing a single time and roughly 1.7% taken by the ten largest. This specimen was peripheral blood, taken after pregnancy. The receptor source for this set is a female donor in good health, enrolled as a control in a pregnancy study.

V and J are TRBV11-1 and TRBJ1-1, with unresolved D. Trimming took off 2 bases at V and 1 base at J, with 14 bases between the two ends. Germline V CDR1 and CDR2: SGHAT, FQDESV (reference sequence). The CDR3 is made up of 16 amino acids. DNA of the CDR3: TGTGCCAGCAGCTTATTGCGGGTTAGGAGGAACACTGAAGCTTTCTTT. This translates into CASSLLRVRRNTEAFF.

This clone was counted a few times. The chain uses TRBV2 and TRBJ1-2, with D maybe TRBD1 (5 bases). The CDR3 has 13 residues. Germline assignment: CDR1 SNHLY and CDR2 FYNNEI. Deletions cut 10 bases from V and 2 bases from J, with 14 bases between. CDR3 DNA: TGTGCCACCACAACGGGGGGGAACTATGGCTACACCTTC. Translated, it gives CATTTGGNYGYTF.

This chain links TRBV19 with TRBJ1-1; unclear D gene. V gave up 5 bases and J gave up 1 base, with 8 bases separating them. Germline lookup yields CDR1 LNHDA and CDR2 SQIVND (reference sequence). The CDR3 covers 13 residues. The CDR3 DNA reads as TGTGCCAGTAGTCCTTGGCAGAACACTGAAGCTTTCTTT. Translation gives CASSPWQNTEAFF.

This chain links TRBV2 with TRBJ1-5; TRBD1 is a possible D gene (5 bases). With 4 bases removed from V and 4 bases from J, the gap between germline ends came to 14 bases. Germline CDR1 is SNHLY and CDR2 is FYNNEI. CDR3 length equals 15 residues. CDR3 sequence: CASSVGLKGNQPQHF. The CDR3 DNA is TGTGCCAGCAGTGTGGGTCTGAAGGGGAATCAGCCCCAGCATTTT.

This clone came up once. The rearrangement joins TRBV28 to TRBJ2-3; the D gene is possibly TRBD2 (5 bases). The germline V gene has CDR1 MDHEN and CDR2 SYDVKM. The ends were cut back, 3 bases at V and 2 bases at J, with 12 bases in the middle. The CDR3 totals 15 residues. The chain's CDR3 is CASSFSDGDTDTQYF. The CDR3 DNA reads as TGTGCCAGCAGTTTTAGCGACGGAGACACAGATACGCAGTATTTT.

J is TRBJ2-7 and V is TRBV5-4; D is perhaps TRBD1 (6 bases). CDR1 is SGHNT and CDR2 is YYREEE in the germline V gene (reference sequence). The V gene lost 3 bases and the J gene lost 1 base, with 14 bases spanning the gap. The CDR3 length is 15 residues. CDR3 nucleotides: TGTGCCAGCAGCTCTTACCAGGGGCAATCCTACGAGCAGTACTTC. It specifies CASSSYQGQSYEQYF. The variable domain in full, with the rest retrieved from reference TRBV5-4 and TRBJ2-7, is ETGVTQSPTHLIKTRGQQVTLRCSSQSGHNTVSWYQQALGQGPQFIFQYYREEENGRGNFPPRFSGLQFPNYSSELNVNALELDDSALYLCASSSYQGQSYEQYFGPGTRLTVT.

V gene TRBV4-3 combines with J gene TRBJ2-7; possible D gene TRBD1, 6 bases. Deletions cut 1 base from V and 3 bases from J, with 13 bases between. Germline values: CDR1 LGHNA, CDR2 YSLEER. The CDR3 length is 15 residues. Here the CDR3 reads CASSQAWGQIYEQYF. The CDR3 nucleotides read TGCGCCAGCAGCCAAGCTTGGGGACAAATCTACGAGCAGTACTTC.

The chain carries TRBV10-2 and TRBJ1-6; D is uncertain. Germline V gives CDR1 WSHSY, CDR2 SAAADI. CDR3 length equals 16 residues. V was shortened by 2 bases and J by 0 bases, with 8 bases between the two germline ends. The CDR3 sequence is CASSEGRGSYNSPLHF. In nucleotides, the CDR3 is TGCGCCAGCAGTGAGGGCCGGGGCTCCTATAATTCACCCCTCCACTTT.

The J gene is TRBJ1-4, the V gene TRBV4-2; no definite D call. This CDR3 comprises 16 residues. Germline V lookup: CDR1 LGHNA, CDR2 YNFKEQ. Trimming shortened V by 2 bases and J by 0 bases, and 10 bases separated the two germline ends. The CDR3 here is CASSQTKRATNEKLFF. The CDR3 DNA is TGTGCCAGCAGCCAAACTAAAAGAGCAACTAATGAAAAACTGTTTTTT.

The genes are TRBV10-3 and TRBJ2-7; tentative D call: TRBD1 (6 bases). The CDR3 spans 14 residues. The germline V and J ends were trimmed by 3 bases and 2 bases, with 11 bases remaining between them. The germline CDR1 and CDR2 sequences are ENHRY and SYGVKD. Here the CDR3 reads CAISDRTVPYEQYF. CDR3 in DNA: TGTGCCATCAGTGATAGGACAGTTCCCTACGAGCAGTACTTC.

The V call is TRBV4-3, the J call TRBJ2-3; D might be TRBD1 (7 bases). The CDR3 length is 18 residues. With 0 bases removed from V and 2 bases from J, the gap between germline ends came to 18 bases. Germline V gene lookup returns CDR1 LGHNA and CDR2 YSLEER. Written as DNA, the CDR3 is TGCGCCAGCAGCCAAGAGGGGGGTGCAGGGGGGAACACAGATACGCAGTATTTT. Translated, it gives CASSQEGGAGGNTDTQYF.

J is TRBJ2-1 and V is TRBV10-3; D possibly corresponds to TRBD1 (5 bases). The V end lost 2 bases, the J end lost 4 bases, and 6 bases lay between the germline ends. The CDR3 is made up of 13 amino acids. Germline assignment: CDR1 ENHRY and CDR2 SYGVKD. The CDR3 loop is CAISEDRYNEQFF. CDR3 nucleotides: TGTGCCATCAGTGAGGACAGATACAATGAGCAGTTCTTC.

The chain uses TRBV14 and TRBJ2-3, with a tentative D call TRBD1 (6 bases). This CDR3 spans 17 amino acids. CDR1 is SGHDN, CDR2 FVKESK, per germline. V was shortened by 0 bases and J by 2 bases, with 15 bases between the two germline ends. The CDR3 sequence is CASSQDHLQGYTDTQYF. Here the CDR3 DNA reads TGTGCCAGCAGCCAAGACCACCTACAGGGTTACACAGATACGCAGTATTTT.

This chain links TRBV20-1 with TRBJ2-7; 8 nucleotides match TRBD2. The CDR3 consists of 11 residues. From germline, CDR1 is DFQATT and CDR2 SNEGSKA (reference sequence). Germline trimming cut 3 bases from V and 9 bases from J; bases unmatched to any gene: 4. This CDR3 reads CSASGGARQYF. CDR3 DNA: TGCAGTGCTAGCGGGGGGGCCAGGCAGTACTTC.

The chain employs TRBV7-3 and TRBJ2-1; 10 nucleotides line up with TRBD2. This CDR3 has 16 amino acids. Trimming cost V 2 bases and J 6 bases; bases outside gene matches: 7. Germline V lookup: CDR1 SGHTA, CDR2 FQGTGA. The CDR3 DNA reads as TGTGCCAGCAGCTTAGCTAGCGGGGGCTCCGGCAATGAGCAGTTCTTC. Its protein product is CASSLASGGSGNEQFF.

This clone was picked up one time. This chain links TRBV6-1 with TRBJ2-1; 12 nucleotides agree with TRBD2. The germline V gene has CDR1 MNHNS and CDR2 SASEGT. V lost 4 bases to trimming and J lost 2 bases; unmatched junction nucleotides: 0. The CDR3 runs to 15 residues. In DNA form, the CDR3 reads TGTGCCAGCAGTGGACTAGCGGGGGCCTACAATGAGCAGTTCTTC. It specifies CASSGLAGAYNEQFF.

The rearrangement joins TRBV7-9 to TRBJ2-3; 11 nucleotides match TRBD2. Germline V gene data show CDR1 as SEHNR and CDR2 as FQNEAQ (reference sequence). The CDR3 length is 16 residues. V shed 3 bases, J shed 6 bases, and the junction held 8 bases outside the gene matches. The CDR3 DNA reads as TGTGCCAGCAGCTTGGGCCTAGCGGGGGGCGGGGATACGCAGTATTTT. Translating gives CASSLGLAGGGDTQYF. Supplemented by reference TRBV7-9 and TRBJ2-3, the full variable domain reads DTGVSQNPRHKITKRGQNVTFRCDPISEHNRLYWYRQTLGQGPEFLTYFQNEAQLEKSRLLSDRFSAERPKGSFSTLEIQRTEQGDSAMYLCASSLGLAGGGDTQYFGPGTRLTVL.

The chain combines TRBV2 with TRBJ2-5; 9 positions match TRBD1. The CDR3 runs 15 residues. Germline-derived CDR1 and CDR2 are SNHLY and FYNNEI. V trimming: 4 bases; J trimming: 4 bases; junction bases outside the gene matches: 7. The CDR3 protein is CASSGQQGARETQYF. CDR3 in DNA: TGTGCCAGCAGTGGACAACAGGGGGCGAGAGAGACCCAGTACTTC.

The gene calls are TRBV5-6 and TRBJ2-7, with 8 bases that match TRBD2. CDR1 and CDR2 (germline): SGHDT, YYEEEE. The CDR3 loop spans 14 amino acids. V shed 4 bases, J shed 11 bases, and the junction held 14 bases outside the gene matches. CDR3 residues: CASSPSSGAGGKYF. The CDR3 region has the DNA TGTGCCAGCAGCCCCAGCTCGGGGGCGGGGGGAAAGTACTTC.

The genes are TRBV4-3 and TRBJ2-1, with 9 nucleotides matching TRBD2. Germline CDR1 reads LGHNA; CDR2 reads YSLEER. This CDR3 has 12 amino acids. Trimming took 5 bases from V and 10 from J; bases not matched to a gene: 3. The CDR3 here is CASSGGGAEQFF. The DNA for the CDR3 is TGCGCCAGCAGCGGCGGGGGGGCAGAGCAGTTCTTC.

This chain joins TRBV2 and TRBJ2-7; 9 bases align to TRBD1. J lost 7 bases, V lost 5 bases, and 12 bases had no gene match. CDR1 and CDR2 from the germline V gene are SNHLY and FYNNEI. The CDR3 spans 15 residues. The DNA of the CDR3 is TGTGCCAGCAGTCAATCCCCCCGGACAGGGGTTGAGCAGTACTTC. Encoded protein: CASSQSPRTGVEQYF.

V gene TRBV6-5 combines with J gene TRBJ2-1; possibly TRBD1 for D (5 bases). V lost 2 bases, J lost 6 bases, and 8 bases lay in between. Germline CDR1 reads MNHEY; CDR2 reads SVGAGI. The CDR3 loop spans 13 amino acids. The CDR3 DNA sequence: TGTGCCAGCAGTTACCTAGGGGCCAATGAGCAGTTCTTC. Translation gives CASSYLGANEQFF.

The rearrangement uses TRBV10-2 and TRBJ1-4; TRBD1 is a possible D gene (5 bases). The CDR3 is 14 amino acids. Germline V CDR1 and CDR2: WSHSY, SAAADI. The V and J ends lost 6 bases and 7 bases respectively, with 15 bases between them. CDR3: CASSQGTLGEKLFF. For the CDR3, the DNA is TGCGCCAGCAGCCAGGGTACATTAGGTGAAAAACTGTTTTTT.

The chain uses TRBV19 and TRBJ2-6, with 7 positions matching TRBD1. This CDR3 has 15 amino acids. Germline CDR1 and CDR2: LNHDA and SQIVND (reference sequence). The V and J ends lost 11 bases and 0 bases, in that order; junction bases with no gene match: 7. The CDR3, as DNA: TGTGCCTCCAGGACAGGAGGCTCTGGGGCCAACGTCCTGACTTTC. Translation gives CASRTGGSGANVLTF.

The sample holds one count of this clone. The rearrangement uses TRBV13 and TRBJ2-7; tentatively, D is TRBD1 (6 bases). Looked up from germline, CDR1 is PRHDT and CDR2 is FYEKMQ (reference sequence). Trimming took 5 bases from V and 0 from J, leaving 14 bases between them. The CDR3 sequence is 15 residues long. CDR3 in DNA: TGTGCCAGCAGCCAAGCGACAGGCACCTCCTACGAGCAGTACTTC. This translates into CASSQATGTSYEQYF.

This clone was seen only a few times. The V gene is TRBV30, the J gene TRBJ1-1; 8 bases are shared with TRBD1. The J segment lost 3 bases and the V segment lost 6 bases, leaving 3 bases of the junction unmatched. The germline V gene has CDR1 GTSNPN and CDR2 SVGIG (reference sequence). The CDR3 is 12 residues long. The CDR3, as DNA: TGTGCCTGCGACAGGGGATACACTGAAGCTTTCTTT. This encodes CACDRGYTEAFF.

This clone appeared a few times. The V and J genes are TRBV7-6 and TRBJ1-1, with 8 nucleotides matching TRBD1. The germline gives CDR1 SGHVS, CDR2 FNYEAQ. With 5 bases clipped from V and 4 bases from J, the junction kept 9 bases outside the gene matches. The CDR3 totals 15 residues. The CDR3 region has the DNA TGTGCCAGCAGCGCCGGGACAGGTGTGGTCACTGAAGCTTTCTTT. It encodes CASSAGTGVVTEAFF.